These T cell receptor beta chains were read from a single sample in a study of persistence of HIV-infected CD4 T cells. Produced via immunoSEQ multiplex PCR; TCRdb's table is partial and in-frame only. The sample lists 35,000 to 50,000 clones, 89% seen once, with under 1.2% in the top ten. Their cognate antigens are unknown. Sequenced material: CD4+ T cells sorted from PBMCs after approximately 19-hour stimulation, taken from a patient who received antiretroviral therapy. The receptors come from an adult man with HIV who was CMV-seropositive. CDR3s include the opening cysteine and the closing phenylalanine or tryptophan. The D gene is left open where the match is weak. The size field is filled for only some rows; it gives once, few, many or a size class.

v_call	j_call	d_call	clone_size	cdr3_nt	cdr3_aa
TRBV18	TRBJ1-6	-	-	TGTGCCAGCTCACCACAGAAGGGGAATAATTCACCCCTCCACTTT	CASSPQKGNNSPLHF
TRBV28	TRBJ2-1	-	-	TGTGCCAGCACCCCCGGAGTAGCGGCCTACAATGAGCAGTTCTTC	CASTPGVAAYNEQFF
TRBV18	TRBJ1-1	-	-	TGTGCCAGCTCACCACCGAGGGGCGGAGTAACTTTGAGGAACACTGAAGCTTTCTTT	CASSPPRGGVTLRNTEAFF
TRBV5-4	TRBJ1-1	-	few	TGTGCCAGCAGTACGAGGGACACTGAAGCTTTCTTT	CASSTRDTEAFF
TRBV7-2	TRBJ2-7	-	-	TGTGCCAGCAGCTTAGAGGCAGATTACGAGCAGTACTTC	CASSLEADYEQYF
TRBV7-8	TRBJ2-2	-	-	TGTGCCAGCAGCCGCTCCAGGTCCGGGGAGCTGTTTTTT	CASSRSRSGELFF
TRBV14	TRBJ2-1	-	-	TGTGCCAGCAGCCAAGTAGCTACCCGGACAGAGCAGTTCTTC	CASSQVATRTEQFF
TRBV4-1	TRBJ2-2	TRBD2	-	TGCGCCAGCAGCCTCCTGGCCGGGGGGGCAAACACCGGGGAGCTGTTTTTT	CASSLLAGGANTGELFF
TRBV10-3	TRBJ2-1	-	-	TGTGCCATCAGTGAGACAGTGGAGGGGAATGAGCAGTTCTTC	CAISETVEGNEQFF
TRBV6-5	TRBJ1-3	-	-	TGTGCCACCTCGACACTTCCCTCTGGAAACACCATATATTTT	CATSTLPSGNTIYF
TRBV5-1	TRBJ2-7	-	-	TGCGCCAGCAGAACCGGGACGGCCTCCCCCTACGAGCAGTACTTC	CASRTGTASPYEQYF
TRBV19	TRBJ2-1	TRBD1	-	TGTGCCAGTAGTATTCAACAGGGGAGAAATGAGCAGTTCTTC	CASSIQQGRNEQFF
TRBV6-5	TRBJ2-1	-	-	TGTGCCAGCAGTTACTCGAGAACTAGCTATGAGCAGTTCTTC	CASSYSRTSYEQFF
TRBV2	TRBJ2-5	TRBD1	once	TGTGCCAGCAGTGACCGGACAGGGGAAGAGACCCAGTACTTC	CASSDRTGEETQYF
TRBV5-1	TRBJ2-7	-	-	TGCGCCAGCAGCTTTCGGGGCCTCTTGAGGAACGAGCAGTACTTC	CASSFRGLLRNEQYF
TRBV5-1	TRBJ2-3	TRBD1	-	TGCGCCAGCAGCTCCCGGGACAGCCGCACAGATACGCAGTATTTT	CASSSRDSRTDTQYF
TRBV28	TRBJ2-7	TRBD1	-	TGTGCCAGCGCCCGGACAGGGTTCTACGAGCAGTACTTC	CASARTGFYEQYF
TRBV6-1	TRBJ1-1	-	-	TGTGCCAGCAGTGAAGTCCCATCATGGGTCATGAACACTGAAGCTTTCTTT	CASSEVPSWVMNTEAFF
TRBV5-1	TRBJ2-2	-	once	TGCGCCAGCAGCCCGACTGCAGGAGCCGGGGAGCTGTTTTTT	CASSPTAGAGELFF
TRBV24-1	TRBJ2-3	TRBD2	-	TGTGCCACCAGTGGGGGTAGCGGGGGGGCCAAGGATACGCAGTATTTT	CATSGGSGGAKDTQYF
TRBV2	TRBJ2-1	TRBD1	-	TGTGCCAGCAGTGAGGACAGGGGGCTTGATGAGCAGTTCTTC	CASSEDRGLDEQFF
TRBV15	TRBJ2-3	TRBD2	-	TGTGCCACCAGCAGAGGGTTAGCGGGGCCCACAGATACGCAGTATTTT	CATSRGLAGPTDTQYF
TRBV5-1	TRBJ2-6	-	-	TGCGCCAGCAGCTTGGGGGCCCCCGGGGCCAACGTCCTGACTTTC	CASSLGAPGANVLTF
TRBV4-1	TRBJ2-3	TRBD1	-	TGCGCCAGCAGCTCCTCATTCAGGGGGCTGGACACAGATACGCAGTATTTT	CASSSSFRGLDTDTQYF
TRBV6-1	TRBJ1-2	-	-	TGTGCCAGCAGTGAAGCGTCGAGACAGGCCTCTCAGGGCTACACCTTC	CASSEASRQASQGYTF
TRBV6-5	TRBJ1-5	-	-	TGTGCCAGCACTCCCCCCGGGGGCCCCGATCAGCCCCAGCATTTT	CASTPPGGPDQPQHF
TRBV3-1/TRBV3-2	TRBJ1-4	-	few	TGTGCCAGCAGCCAAGGTCAGACCCTGGGTGAAAAACTGTTTTTT	CASSQGQTLGEKLFF
TRBV18	TRBJ1-3	-	-	TGTGCCAGCTCACCAGATACAGGGTTGGTTGCCATATATTTT	CASSPDTGLVAIYF
TRBV4-1	TRBJ2-1	TRBD1	-	TGCGCCAGCAGGCGCACAGGGGGCTATGAGCAGTTCTTC	CASRRTGGYEQFF
TRBV29-1	TRBJ1-2	-	-	TGCAGCGGATCTCAGGGAATGGATGGCTACACCTTC	CSGSQGMDGYTF
TRBV19	TRBJ1-1	-	-	TGTGCCAGTAGCGACGGACAGATTGAGGCTACTGAAGCTTTCTTT	CASSDGQIEATEAFF
TRBV7-2	TRBJ1-2	TRBD1	-	TGTGCCAGCAGCTTAGATTGGACAGGGGACGCTGGCTACACCTTC	CASSLDWTGDAGYTF
TRBV14	TRBJ2-5	TRBD1	-	TGTGCCAGCAGCCAAGGCCTAAACAGGGGTATAGGGACCCAGTACTTC	CASSQGLNRGIGTQYF
TRBV5-4	TRBJ1-1	TRBD1	-	TGTGCCAGCGCCCGGGACAGACTAATGAACACTGAAGCTTTCTTT	CASARDRLMNTEAFF
TRBV2	TRBJ2-3	-	-	TGTGCCAGCAGTGAAGATGGAGGGCCCACAGATACGCAGTATTTT	CASSEDGGPTDTQYF
TRBV4-1	TRBJ1-2	TRBD1	-	TGCGCCAGCAGCCATCTACCGGGACAGGGTTCCCTCAACTATGGCTACACCTTC	CASSHLPGQGSLNYGYTF
TRBV6-5	TRBJ1-1	-	-	TGTGCCAGCAGAGGGGCGTGGGCGTCGAGCACTGAAGCTTTCTTT	CASRGAWASSTEAFF
TRBV27	TRBJ1-2	TRBD1	-	TGTGCCAGCAGTTGGCTGGGACAGGGGGTAAATGGCTACACCTTC	CASSWLGQGVNGYTF
TRBV2	TRBJ2-2	TRBD1	-	TGTGCCAGCAATTTACAGGGGACGAAGAACACCGGGGAGCTGTTTTTT	CASNLQGTKNTGELFF
TRBV9	TRBJ1-6	TRBD1	once	TGTGCCAGCAGCGTTACAGGGGTGAATTCACCCCTCCACTTT	CASSVTGVNSPLHF
TRBV5-1	TRBJ1-1	TRBD1	once	TGCGCCAGCAGGGGCGGATTTAGGACAGGGGTGCGGGAGCGGACTGAAGCTTTCTTT	CASRGGFRTGVRERTEAFF
TRBV6-5	TRBJ1-1	TRBD1	-	TGTGCCAGCAGTCCTGGACAGGGGGTCAACACTGAAGCTTTCTTT	CASSPGQGVNTEAFF
TRBV6-6	TRBJ1-5	-	-	TGTGCCAGCAGTTACTCGGGGGGTGGGGGCAATCAGCCCCAGCATTTT	CASSYSGGGGNQPQHF
TRBV2	TRBJ1-5	-	-	TGTGCCAGCACCATAGACAGAAATCAGCCCCAGCATTTT	CASTIDRNQPQHF
TRBV25-1	TRBJ2-7	-	-	TGTGCCAGCAGTGATACGGGTTGCTACGAGCAGTACTTC	CASSDTGCYEQYF
TRBV6-5	TRBJ1-5	TRBD1	-	TGTGCCAGCAGTTTAGACAGGGGAAATAATCAGCCCCAGCATTTT	CASSLDRGNNQPQHF